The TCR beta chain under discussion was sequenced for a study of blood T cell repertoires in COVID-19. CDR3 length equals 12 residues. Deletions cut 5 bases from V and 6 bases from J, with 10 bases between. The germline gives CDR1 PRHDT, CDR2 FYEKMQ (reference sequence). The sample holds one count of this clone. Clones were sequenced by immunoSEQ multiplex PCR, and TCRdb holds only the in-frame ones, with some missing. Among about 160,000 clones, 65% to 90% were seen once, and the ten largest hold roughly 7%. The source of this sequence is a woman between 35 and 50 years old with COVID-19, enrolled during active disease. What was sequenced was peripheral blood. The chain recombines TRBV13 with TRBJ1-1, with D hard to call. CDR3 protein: CASSILVPEAFF. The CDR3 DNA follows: TGTGCCAGCAGCATCCTAGTACCTGAAGCTTTCTTT.